Described below is a single T cell receptor (beta chain) sequence and its context. Some clones are missing from TCRdb's copy, which holds only in-frame ones; the method was immunoSEQ multiplex PCR. The table lists 47,000 or so clones, roughly 95% of them singletons. From germline, CDR1 is SGHAT and CDR2 FQNNGV. Trimming at V came to 3 bases and at J to 2 bases, leaving 1 base not matched to a gene. There are 13 residues in the CDR3. This sample is part of a study of T cells in tuberculosis. Study as a whole: This South African cohort compared adolescents with or without latent tuberculosis against adults with active tuberculosis.

The time point: new active TB diagnosis, blood taken before or within 7 days of starting treatment. The clonotype originates from an adult with tuberculosis. The sequenced sample was PBMCs, obtained at tuberculosis diagnosis. The chain uses TRBV11-2 and TRBJ2-7; 7 bases map to TRBD2. The CDR3 coding sequence is TGTGCCAGCAGCTTGGGGGGGACCTACGAGCAGTACTTC. Protein product: CASSLGGTYEQYF.